The 16 T cell receptor beta chains in this list originate from one sample, sequenced in a study of early T cells in non-severe SARS-CoV-2 infection. TCRdb re-analysed the 5' RACE reads in MiXCR, keeping a single row per CDR3 protein. Of 45,000 to 55,000 distinct CDR3 sequences in the sample, about 6.3% were seen once. The specimen comprised whole blood, sampled at baseline. These receptor sequences come from an adult who was a healthcare worker with PCR-confirmed SARS-CoV-2 infection or an uninfected control (not recorded which).

This clonotype occurred a few times. The chain employs TRBV5-1 and TRBJ1-2; D gene ambiguous. CDR3 length equals 15 residues. Trimming stripped 1 base from V and 2 bases from J, with 12 bases between. The germline V gene has CDR1 SGHRS and CDR2 YFSETQ. The CDR3 loop reads CASSLRQADNYGYTF. In nucleotides, the CDR3 is TGCGCCAGCAGCTTGCGGCAGGCCGACAACTATGGCTACACCTTC. The full variable domain, rest sourced from reference TRBV5-1 and TRBJ1-2, is KAGVTQTPRYLIKTRGQQVTLSCSPISGHRSVSWYQQTPGQGLQFLFEYFSETQRNKGNFPGRFSGRQFSNSRSEMNVSTLELGDSALYLCASSLRQADNYGYTFGSGTRLTVV.

The genes are TRBV5-1 and TRBJ2-7, with TRBD1 matching 8 bases. Trimming at V came to 0 bases and at J to 6 bases, leaving 5 bases not matched to a gene. CDR1 is SGHRS and CDR2 is YFSETQ in the germline V gene. The CDR3 is made up of 14 amino acids. The CDR3 DNA reads TGCGCCAGCAGCTTGGCCGCAGGGGGCGGCGAGCAGTACTTC. Translated, it gives CASSLAAGGGEQYF.

There are a few counts of this clonotype. The chain links TRBV27 to TRBJ2-2; weak D call: TRBD2 (6 bases). This CDR3 spans 15 amino acids. Germline V gene data show CDR1 as MNHEY and CDR2 as SMNVEV (reference sequence). Trimming cost V 0 bases and J 7 bases, with 12 bases left between them. The CDR3 here is CASSLSWRVGGELFF. CDR3 bases: TGTGCCAGCAGTTTATCGTGGAGGGTCGGCGGGGAGCTGTTTTTT.

This clonotype was observed many times. The chain employs TRBV20-1 and TRBJ2-5; a weak D match, TRBD2 (5 bases). Germline assignment: CDR1 DFQATT and CDR2 SNEGSKA (reference sequence). V lost 1 base, J lost 4 bases, and 22 bases lay in between. This CDR3 has 17 residues. As DNA, the CDR3 is TGCAGTGCTAGAGGCCGCGGGCAGCTGTACTGGGGAGAGACCCAGTACTTC. It yields the protein CSARGRGQLYWGETQYF.

This clonotype is medium-sized. The chain combines TRBV7-3 with TRBJ2-1, with 11 nucleotides matching TRBD1. The length of the CDR3 is 15 residues. V lost 4 bases, J lost 7 bases, and 6 bases stayed unmatched. Germline lookup yields CDR1 SGHTA and CDR2 FQGTGA. The CDR3 is CASSWGQGDGNEQFF. The CDR3 DNA is TGTGCCAGCAGCTGGGGACAGGGGGATGGGAATGAGCAGTTCTTC.

This clonotype was counted at least ten times. The CDR3 protein is CASSSGTGGNIQYF. CDR3 sequence (DNA): TGTGCCAGCAGCTCGGGGACAGGAGGGAACATTCAGTACTTC. V usage is TRBV7-2 and J usage is TRBJ2-4; 8 bases are shared with TRBD1. V was pared by 4 bases and J by 7 bases, with 6 bases of the junction left unmatched. Germline CDR1 SGHTA, CDR2 FQGNSA. The CDR3 runs to 14 residues. Full variable domain (rest looked up from reference TRBV7-2 and TRBJ2-4): GAGVSQSPSNKVTEKGKDVELRCDPISGHTALYWYRQSLGQGLEFLIYFQGNSAPDKSGLPSDRFSAERTGGSVSTLTIQRTQQEDSAVYLCASSSGTGGNIQYFGAGTRLSVL.

This clonotype was detected ten times or more. V is TRBV10-3 and J is TRBJ2-7; D is unresolved. The germline V and J ends were trimmed by 3 bases and 3 bases, with 9 bases remaining between them. The length of the CDR3 is 13 residues. Germline loops: CDR1 ENHRY, CDR2 SYGVKD. CDR3 in amino acids: CAISEKNRYEQYF. The CDR3 DNA sequence: TGTGCCATCAGTGAAAAGAACCGCTACGAGCAGTACTTC.

This clonotype showed up just a few times. The chain carries TRBV7-9 and TRBJ1-1; D remains ambiguous. The CDR3 length is 14 residues. V was trimmed by 2 bases and J by 0 bases, leaving 7 bases between them. Germline V gene data show CDR1 as SEHNR and CDR2 as FQNEAQ (reference sequence). For the CDR3, the DNA is TGTGCCAGCAGCTTAAAGGGTATGAACACTGAAGCTTTCTTT. This gives the protein CASSLKGMNTEAFF.

This clonotype showed up just a few times. The rearrangement uses TRBV18 and TRBJ1-2; 9 positions match TRBD1. Germline trimming cut 5 bases from V and 7 bases from J; bases unmatched to any gene: 5. Germline loops: CDR1 KGHSH, CDR2 LQKENI. The CDR3 is 13 residues long. The DNA of the CDR3 is TGTGCCAGCTCAGCGGGACAGGGCTTTGGCTACACCTTC. Protein sequence: CASSAGQGFGYTF.

This clonotype has more than one count but fewer than ten. This chain joins TRBV7-3 and TRBJ1-6; D is uncertain. Trimming cost V 1 base and J 9 bases, with 10 bases left between them. This CDR3 contains 14 residues. Germline CDR1 and CDR2: SGHTA and FQGTGA. The CDR3 protein is CASSLNPDTSPLHF. CDR3 nucleotide sequence: TGTGCCAGCAGCTTAAATCCAGATACTTCACCCCTCCACTTT.

This clonotype has a count of ten or more. The genes are TRBV6-2 or TRBV6-3 and TRBJ1-6, with D hard to call. Per germline, CDR1 MNHEY and CDR2 SVGEGT. V was pared by 7 bases and J by 7 bases, with 20 bases between. This CDR3 is 16 amino acids long. The CDR3: CASTHTVGENNSPLHF. Here the CDR3 DNA reads TGTGCCAGCACCCACACTGTGGGAGAGAACAATTCACCCCTCCACTTT.

This clonotype was seen only a few times. V usage is TRBV30 and J usage is TRBJ2-6; 7 bases align to TRBD1. This CDR3 has 15 residues. Germline assignment: CDR1 GTSNPN and CDR2 SVGIG (reference sequence). The V and J ends lost 1 base and 0 bases, in that order; junction bases with no gene match: 0. The CDR3 bases are TGTGCCTGGAGTGCAGGGGGCTCTGGGGCCAACGTCCTGACTTTC. It yields the protein CAWSAGGSGANVLTF. Full variable domain (remainder filled in from reference TRBV30 and TRBJ2-6): SQTIHQWPATLVQPVGSPLSLECTVEGTSNPNLYWYRQAAGRGLQLLFYSVGIGQISSEVPQNLSASRPQDRQFILSSKKLLLSDSGFYLCAWSAGGSGANVLTFGAGSRLTVL.

The chain recombines TRBV30 with TRBJ1-2; D gene unclear. The CDR3 is made up of 12 amino acids. Trimming removed 1 base at V and 4 bases at J, with 7 bases between. CDR1 is GTSNPN and CDR2 is SVGIG in the germline V gene (reference sequence). The CDR3 loop reads CAWSGVFYGYTF. The CDR3 DNA is TGTGCCTGGAGTGGGGTTTTCTATGGCTACACCTTC.

This chain links TRBV25-1 with TRBJ1-2; TRBD1 is a possible D gene (6 bases). Trimming removed 1 base at V and 5 bases at J, with 14 bases between. The CDR3 totals 15 residues. Germline assignment: CDR1 MGHDK and CDR2 SYGVNS. The CDR3 here is CASSESGGRGYGYTF. The CDR3 bases are TGTGCCAGCAGTGAATCTGGGGGGCGCGGGTATGGCTACACCTTC.

This clonotype was recorded a few times. The chain recombines TRBV7-3 with TRBJ2-7, with D perhaps matching TRBD1 or TRBD2 (7 bases each). This CDR3 is built from 13 residues. Per germline, CDR1 SGHTA and CDR2 FQGTGA. The V and J ends lost 2 bases and 7 bases respectively, with 12 bases between them. CDR3 region: CASSLGTAGEQYF. Written as DNA, the CDR3 is TGTGCCAGCAGCTTAGGGACAGCGGGGGAGCAGTACTTC.

This clonotype was found many times. The chain is built from TRBV6-2 or TRBV6-3 and TRBJ1-1; D not resolved. The CDR3 extends over 14 amino acids. The germline V gene encodes CDR1 MNHEY and CDR2 SVGEGT. V gave up 7 bases and J gave up 3 bases, with 15 bases separating them. This CDR3 reads CASIHSAVYTEAFF. The CDR3 DNA reads TGTGCCAGCATTCACAGTGCTGTGTACACTGAAGCTTTCTTT.